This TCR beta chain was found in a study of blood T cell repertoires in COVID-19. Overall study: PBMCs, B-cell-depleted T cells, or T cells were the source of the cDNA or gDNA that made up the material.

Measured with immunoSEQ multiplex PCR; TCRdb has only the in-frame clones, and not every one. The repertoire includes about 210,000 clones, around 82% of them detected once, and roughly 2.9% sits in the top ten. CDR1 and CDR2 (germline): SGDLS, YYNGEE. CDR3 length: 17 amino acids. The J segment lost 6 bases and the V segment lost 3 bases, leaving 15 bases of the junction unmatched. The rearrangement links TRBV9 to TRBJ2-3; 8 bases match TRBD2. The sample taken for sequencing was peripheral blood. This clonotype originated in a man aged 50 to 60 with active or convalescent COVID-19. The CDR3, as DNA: TGTGCCAGCAGCGGCCCTCTTACGGGAGGGCCTAAGGATACGCAGTATTTT. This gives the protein CASSGPLTGGPKDTQYF.